This T cell receptor (beta chain) was sequenced for a study of T-cell memory formation after mild COVID-19. Study background: There were largely donor-specific TCR clusters.

A single record per CDR3 protein comes from TCRdb applying MiXCR to the 5' RACE reads. The sample yields about 560,000 distinct CDR3 sequences, about a sixth seen once. Details on this clonotype: Its matching antigen is unknown.

Whole-study results and caveats: Shrinking CD4+ clones were chiefly CM and EM; CD8+ ones were chiefly EMRA. Pre-infection memory already had some responding clones, implying cross-reactive memory joined. In second-wave clones peaking day 37, SARS-CoV-2 specificity remained unconfirmed.

Sample: PBMCs or a T cell subset sorted from them (not recorded which). This TCR was sampled from an adult woman who had mild COVID-19 (a few samples of this study predate the infection). Cell type and time point are not known.

The CDR3 DNA reads as TGTGCCATCAGGGACGACAGCCACTATGGCTACACCTTC. It specifies CAIRDDSHYGYTF. The chain uses TRBV10-3 and TRBJ1-2, with D tentatively TRBD1 (5 bases). Germline V lookup: CDR1 ENHRY, CDR2 SYGVKD. The V and J ends lost 6 bases and 3 bases respectively, with 11 bases between them. The CDR3 totals 13 residues.